This T cell receptor (beta chain) came from a study of control samples from healthy donors and cancer patients (dated by TCRdb to about 2020). Unmatched junction bases come to 8, with V trimmed by 5 bases and J by 4 bases. CDR3 length: 17 amino acids, cysteine to phenylalanine. The sequence is cut down to CDR3 DNA, 51 bases in frame from base 1. CDR1 LNHDA and CDR2 SQIVND were looked up in the germline V gene (reference sequence). Receptor libraries were prepared by the immunoSEQ multiplex PCR assay. TCRdb stores this immuneACCESS table with in-frame sequences only. Part of the clones is absent; in the studies checked, under half of the shortfall reflects unresolved V genes, and no reason is known for the rest. The sample table contains about 170,000 clones; only one count was recorded for over 85% of them. The leading ten clones occupy around 12% of the sample. Concerning this clone: Its antigen remains undetermined. There are no base qualities to consult, and no much larger clone falls within one base.

Material for sequencing was blood. The V gene is TRBV19 and the J gene is TRBJ2-5, and 15 bases in between align with TRBD2. The TCR originated in a man aged 30 to 45 in good health. The CDR3 protein is CASSSRTSGGAGETQYF. The DNA reads as follows: TGTGCCAGTAGTTCCCGGACTAGCGGGGGGGCGGGAGAGACCCAGTACTTC.